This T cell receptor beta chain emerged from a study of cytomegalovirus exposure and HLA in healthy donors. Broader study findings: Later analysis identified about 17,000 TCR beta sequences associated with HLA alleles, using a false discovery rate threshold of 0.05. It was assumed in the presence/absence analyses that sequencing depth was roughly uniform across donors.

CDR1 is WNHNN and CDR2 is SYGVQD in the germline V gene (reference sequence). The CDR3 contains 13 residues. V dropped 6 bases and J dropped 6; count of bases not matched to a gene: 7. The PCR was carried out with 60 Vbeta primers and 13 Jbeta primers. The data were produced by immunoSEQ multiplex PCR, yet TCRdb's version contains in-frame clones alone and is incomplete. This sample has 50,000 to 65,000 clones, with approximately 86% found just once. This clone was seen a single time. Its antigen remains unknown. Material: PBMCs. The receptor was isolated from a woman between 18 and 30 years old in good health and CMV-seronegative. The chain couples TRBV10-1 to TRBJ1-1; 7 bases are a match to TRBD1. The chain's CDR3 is CASSGQVGAEAFF. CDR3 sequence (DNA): TGCGCCAGCAGCGGACAGGTGGGGGCTGAAGCTTTCTTT.